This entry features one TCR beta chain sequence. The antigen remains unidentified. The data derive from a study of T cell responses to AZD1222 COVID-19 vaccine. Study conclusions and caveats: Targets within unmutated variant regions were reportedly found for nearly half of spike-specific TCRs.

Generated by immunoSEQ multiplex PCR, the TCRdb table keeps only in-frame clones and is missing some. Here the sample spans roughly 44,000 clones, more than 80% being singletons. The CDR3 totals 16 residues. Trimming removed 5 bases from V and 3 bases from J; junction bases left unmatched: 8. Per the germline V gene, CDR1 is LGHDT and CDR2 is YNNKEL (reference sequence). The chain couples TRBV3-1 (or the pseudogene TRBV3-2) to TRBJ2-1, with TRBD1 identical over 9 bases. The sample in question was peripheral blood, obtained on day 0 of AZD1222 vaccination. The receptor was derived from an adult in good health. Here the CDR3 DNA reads TGTGCCAGCAGCGTAGGGACAGGGCTGGGCTACAATGAGCAGTTCTTC. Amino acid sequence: CASSVGTGLGYNEQFF.